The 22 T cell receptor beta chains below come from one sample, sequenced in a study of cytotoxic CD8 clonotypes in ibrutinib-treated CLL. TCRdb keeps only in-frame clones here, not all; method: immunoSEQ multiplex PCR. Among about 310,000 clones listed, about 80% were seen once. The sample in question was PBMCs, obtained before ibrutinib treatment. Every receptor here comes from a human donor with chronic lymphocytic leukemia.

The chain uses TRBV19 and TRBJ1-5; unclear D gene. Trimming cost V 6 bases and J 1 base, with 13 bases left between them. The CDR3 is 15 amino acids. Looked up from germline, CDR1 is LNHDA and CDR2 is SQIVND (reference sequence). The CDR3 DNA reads TGTGCCAGTAGCTTTAGGGAACTGAGCAATCAGCCCCAGCATTTT. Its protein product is CASSFRELSNQPQHF.

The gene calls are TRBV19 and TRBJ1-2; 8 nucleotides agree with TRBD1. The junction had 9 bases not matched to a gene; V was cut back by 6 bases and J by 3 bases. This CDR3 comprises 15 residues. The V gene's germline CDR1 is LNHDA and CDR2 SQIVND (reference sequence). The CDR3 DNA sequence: TGTGCCAGTAGACTCGGTGAGACAGGGGACTATGGCTACACCTTC. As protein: CASRLGETGDYGYTF.

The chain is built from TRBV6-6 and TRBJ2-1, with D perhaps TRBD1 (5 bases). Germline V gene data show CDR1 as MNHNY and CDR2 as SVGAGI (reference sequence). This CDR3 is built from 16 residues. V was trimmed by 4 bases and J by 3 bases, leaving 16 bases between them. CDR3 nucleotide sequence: TGTGCCAGCAGTTCAAAGACAGACCCTTACTACAATGAGCAGTTCTTC. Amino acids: CASSSKTDPYYNEQFF.

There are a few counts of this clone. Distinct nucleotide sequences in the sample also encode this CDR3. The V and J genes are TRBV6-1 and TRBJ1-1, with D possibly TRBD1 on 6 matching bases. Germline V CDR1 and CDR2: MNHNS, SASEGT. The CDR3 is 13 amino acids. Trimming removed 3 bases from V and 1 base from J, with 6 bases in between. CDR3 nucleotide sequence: TGTGCCAGCAGTGAGACAGGGAACACTGAAGCTTTCTTT. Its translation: CASSETGNTEAFF.

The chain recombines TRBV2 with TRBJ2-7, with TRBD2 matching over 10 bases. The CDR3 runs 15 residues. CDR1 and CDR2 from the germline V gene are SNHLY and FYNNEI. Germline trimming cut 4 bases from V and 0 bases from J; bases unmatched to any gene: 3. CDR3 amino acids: CASSGASGSSYEQYF. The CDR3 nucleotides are TGTGCCAGCAGTGGGGCTAGCGGGAGCTCCTACGAGCAGTACTTC.

DNA of the CDR3: TGTGCCAGCAGTGACCCAGCATCTAGCGGCGTTAACGAGCAGTACTTC. Encoded protein: CASSDPASSGVNEQYF. The chain recombines TRBV6-1 with TRBJ2-7; 7 bases agree with TRBD2. The CDR3 covers 16 residues. The germline V gene encodes CDR1 MNHNS and CDR2 SASEGT. V lost 3 bases to trimming and J lost 5 bases; unmatched junction nucleotides: 13.

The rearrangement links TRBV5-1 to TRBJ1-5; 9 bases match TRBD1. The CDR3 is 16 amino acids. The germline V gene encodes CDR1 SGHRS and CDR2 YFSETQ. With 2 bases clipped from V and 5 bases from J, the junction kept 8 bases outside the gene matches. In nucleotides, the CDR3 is TGCGCCAGCAGCTTAGAGCCGGGACAGGGAGATCAGCCCCAGCATTTT. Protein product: CASSLEPGQGDQPQHF.

The CDR3, as DNA: TGTGCCAGCCACCCTCGGGACAGGGCGAACACTGAAGCTTTCTTT. It encodes CASHPRDRANTEAFF. The chain combines TRBV7-9 with TRBJ1-1, with 9 bases that match TRBD1. V dropped 8 bases and J dropped 1; count of bases not matched to a gene: 8. From germline, CDR1 is SEHNR and CDR2 FQNEAQ (reference sequence). The CDR3 runs to 15 residues.

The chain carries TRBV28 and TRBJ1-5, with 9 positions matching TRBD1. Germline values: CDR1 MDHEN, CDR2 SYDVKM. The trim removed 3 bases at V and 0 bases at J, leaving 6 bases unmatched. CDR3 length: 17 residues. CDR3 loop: CASSFPQGAASNQPQHF. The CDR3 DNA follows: TGTGCCAGCAGTTTTCCACAGGGGGCTGCTAGCAATCAGCCCCAGCATTTT.

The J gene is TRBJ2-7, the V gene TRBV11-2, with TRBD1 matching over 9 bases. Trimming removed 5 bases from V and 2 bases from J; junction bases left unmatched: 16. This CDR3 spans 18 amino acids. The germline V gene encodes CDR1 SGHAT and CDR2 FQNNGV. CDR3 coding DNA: TGTGCCAGCAGCCCCGGACGCCGGGACAGGGACTTAACCTACGAGCAGTACTTC. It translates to CASSPGRRDRDLTYEQYF.

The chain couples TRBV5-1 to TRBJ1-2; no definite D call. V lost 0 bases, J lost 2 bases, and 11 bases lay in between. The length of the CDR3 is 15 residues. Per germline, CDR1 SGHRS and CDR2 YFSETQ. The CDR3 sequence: CASSLGVTPNYGYTF. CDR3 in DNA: TGCGCCAGCAGCTTGGGTGTGACACCGAACTATGGCTACACCTTC.

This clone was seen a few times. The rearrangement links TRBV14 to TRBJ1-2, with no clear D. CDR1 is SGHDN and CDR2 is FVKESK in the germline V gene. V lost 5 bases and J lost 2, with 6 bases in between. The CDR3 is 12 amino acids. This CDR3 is CASSERNYGYTF. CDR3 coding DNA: TGTGCCAGCAGCGAACGGAACTATGGCTACACCTTC.

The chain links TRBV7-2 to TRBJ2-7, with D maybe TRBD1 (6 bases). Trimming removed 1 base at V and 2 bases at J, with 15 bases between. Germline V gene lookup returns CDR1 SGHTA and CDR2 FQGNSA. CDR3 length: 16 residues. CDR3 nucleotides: TGTGCCAGCAGCTTAGAGGCCAGGGGAGAAACCTACGAGCAGTACTTC. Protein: CASSLEARGETYEQYF.

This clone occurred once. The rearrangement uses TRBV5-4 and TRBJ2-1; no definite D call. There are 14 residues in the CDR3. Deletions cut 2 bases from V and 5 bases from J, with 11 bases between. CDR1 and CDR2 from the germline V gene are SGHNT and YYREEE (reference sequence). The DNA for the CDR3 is TGTGCCAGCAGCTTAAGGAAGCGCGACAATGAGCAGTTCTTC. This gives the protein CASSLRKRDNEQFF. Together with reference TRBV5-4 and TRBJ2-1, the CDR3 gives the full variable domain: ETGVTQSPTHLIKTRGQQVTLRCSSQSGHNTVSWYQQALGQGPQFIFQYYREEENGRGNFPPRFSGLQFPNYSSELNVNALELDDSALYLCASSLRKRDNEQFFGPGTRLTVL.

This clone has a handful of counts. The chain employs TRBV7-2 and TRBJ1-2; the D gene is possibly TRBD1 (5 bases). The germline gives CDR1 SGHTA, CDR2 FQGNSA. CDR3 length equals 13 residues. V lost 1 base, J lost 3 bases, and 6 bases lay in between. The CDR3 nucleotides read TGTGCCAGCAGCTTAGGACAGTACTATGGCTACACCTTC. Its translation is CASSLGQYYGYTF.

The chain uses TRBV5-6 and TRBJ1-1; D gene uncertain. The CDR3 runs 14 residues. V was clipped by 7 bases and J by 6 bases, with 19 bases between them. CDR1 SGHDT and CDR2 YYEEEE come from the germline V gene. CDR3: CASLGPGSRAEAFF. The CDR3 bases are TGTGCCAGCTTGGGTCCGGGGAGTAGGGCTGAAGCTTTCTTT.

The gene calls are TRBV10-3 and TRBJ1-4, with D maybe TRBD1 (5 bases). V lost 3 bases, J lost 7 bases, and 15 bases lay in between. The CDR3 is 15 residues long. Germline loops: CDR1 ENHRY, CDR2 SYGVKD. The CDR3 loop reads CAISERGQGGEKLFF. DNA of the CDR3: TGTGCCATCAGTGAAAGGGGTCAGGGCGGTGAAAAACTGTTTTTT.

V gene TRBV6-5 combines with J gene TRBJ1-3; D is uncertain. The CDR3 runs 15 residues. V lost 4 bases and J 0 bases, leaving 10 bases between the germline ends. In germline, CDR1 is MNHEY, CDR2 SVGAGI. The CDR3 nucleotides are TGTGCCAGCAGTTGGTCCCAAAGCTCTGGAAACACCATATATTTT. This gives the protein CASSWSQSSGNTIYF.

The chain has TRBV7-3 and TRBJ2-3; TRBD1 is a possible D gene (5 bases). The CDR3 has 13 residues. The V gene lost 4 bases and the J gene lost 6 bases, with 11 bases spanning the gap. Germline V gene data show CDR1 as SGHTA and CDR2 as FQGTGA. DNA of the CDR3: TGTGCCAGCAGCTCAAGACAGACGGATACGCAGTATTTT. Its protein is CASSSRQTDTQYF.

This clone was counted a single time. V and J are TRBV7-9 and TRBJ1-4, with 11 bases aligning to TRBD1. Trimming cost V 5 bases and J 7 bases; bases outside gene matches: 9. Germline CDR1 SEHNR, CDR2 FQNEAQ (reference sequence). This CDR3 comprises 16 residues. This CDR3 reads CASSQNPGQGGEKLFF. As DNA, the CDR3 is TGTGCCAGCAGCCAAAACCCGGGACAGGGGGGTGAAAAACTGTTTTTT.

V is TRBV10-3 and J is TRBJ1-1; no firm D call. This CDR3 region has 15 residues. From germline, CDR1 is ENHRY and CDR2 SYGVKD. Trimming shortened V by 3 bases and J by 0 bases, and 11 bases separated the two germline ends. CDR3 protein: CAISEVERMNTEAFF. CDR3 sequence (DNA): TGTGCCATCAGTGAAGTGGAGCGCATGAACACTGAAGCTTTCTTT.

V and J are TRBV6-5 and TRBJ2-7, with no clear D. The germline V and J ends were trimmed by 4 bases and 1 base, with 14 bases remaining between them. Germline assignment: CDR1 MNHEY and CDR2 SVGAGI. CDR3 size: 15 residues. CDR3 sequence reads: CASSSVMTPSYEQYF. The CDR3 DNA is TGTGCCAGCAGTTCCGTTATGACCCCATCCTACGAGCAGTACTTC.